This T cell receptor (beta chain) was documented in a study of T cells expressing NK-cell markers. About the research overall: Researchers got TCR beta repertoires out of sorted CD3+CD56+NKG2C+, CD3+CD56+NKG2C- and CD3+CD56-NKG2C+ T cells. Serological testing identified seven of the eight sequenced donors as HCMV-seropositive and one as seronegative.

Notes on the study in general: Dominant NKG2C+ clonotypes were found to form about 1.0-8% of CD8+ T cells in six donors.

The CDR3 is 16 residues long. CDR1 and CDR2 (germline): SGHRS, YFSETQ. TCRdb re-called the 5' RACE reads, yielding one record per CDR3 amino acid sequence without DNA. This sample's table reports approximately 440,000 distinct CDR3 sequences. On this clonotype: The antigen is not known.

The V call is TRBV5-1, the J call TRBJ2-1; TCRdb's assignment of TRBD2 cannot be checked, as there is no DNA. This TCR came from a woman between 45 and 60 years old in good health. Material for sequencing was blood T cells: a sorted CD56 or NKG2C T cell subset, CD4+ or CD8+ T cells, or bulk PBMC T cells (not recorded which). CDR3 amino acids: CASSWEEASANNEQFF.